The next 2 T cell receptor beta chains were all read from a single sample in a study of CD8 T cells in ankylosing spondylitis. Via MiXCR, TCRdb re-called the 5' RACE reads, giving one row per CDR3 protein. The sample has under 120,000 distinct CDR3 sequences; under 30% are singletons. The source material was synovial fluid, either unsorted or a sorted T cell fraction (not recorded which). The receptors here all came from a male donor with ankylosing spondylitis.

This clonotype was detected many times. The rearrangement links TRBV20-1 to TRBJ1-6, with D hard to call. CDR1 DFQATT and CDR2 SNEGSKA come from the germline V gene (reference sequence). The V end was cut by 0 bases, the J end by 0 bases, with 6 bases between. CDR3 length equals 15 residues. The CDR3 here is CSARDRTSYNSPLHF. Written as DNA, the CDR3 is TGCAGTGCTAGAGACAGGACCTCCTATAATTCACCCCTCCACTTT.

In its sample, this clonotype was seen a few times. The genes are TRBV7-8 and TRBJ1-6; D possibly corresponds to TRBD1 (5 bases). Per germline, CDR1 SGHVS and CDR2 FQNEAQ. The CDR3 has 15 residues. V shed 2 bases and J shed 9 bases, with 14 bases lying between them. The CDR3 nucleotides read TGTGCCAGCAGCTTAAGGGACCCATGGAGTTCACCCCTCCACTTT. Protein product: CASSLRDPWSSPLHF.